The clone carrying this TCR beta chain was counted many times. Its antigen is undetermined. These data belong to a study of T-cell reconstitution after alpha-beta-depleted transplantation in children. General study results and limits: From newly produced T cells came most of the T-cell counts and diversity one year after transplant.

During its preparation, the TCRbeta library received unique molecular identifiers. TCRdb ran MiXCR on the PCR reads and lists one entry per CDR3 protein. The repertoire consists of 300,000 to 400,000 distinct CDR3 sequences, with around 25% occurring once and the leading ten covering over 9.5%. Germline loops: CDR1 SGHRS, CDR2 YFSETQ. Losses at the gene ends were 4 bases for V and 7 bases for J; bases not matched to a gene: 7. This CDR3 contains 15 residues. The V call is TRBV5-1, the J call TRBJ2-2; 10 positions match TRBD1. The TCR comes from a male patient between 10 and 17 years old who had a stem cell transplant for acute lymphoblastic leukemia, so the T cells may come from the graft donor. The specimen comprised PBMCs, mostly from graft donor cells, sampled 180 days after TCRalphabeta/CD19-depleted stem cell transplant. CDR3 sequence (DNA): TGCGCCAGCAGCGCAGGACAGGGGGTGCTCGGGGAGCTGTTTTTT. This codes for CASSAGQGVLGELFF.